This T cell receptor beta chain emerged from a study of blood T cells in healthy people across ages. With a J-beta primer mix and a sample-barcoded 5' primer, a second PCR ran roughly 6 to 11 cycles. TCRdb reprocessed the 5' RACE reads via MiXCR and lists one record per CDR3 protein. Among approximately 780,000 distinct CDR3 sequences, around a quarter were seen once, and the ten largest hold 3%. Germline CDR1 reads SNHLY; CDR2 reads FYNNEI. V lost 7 bases, J lost 9 bases, and 18 bases lay in between. The CDR3 length is 13 residues. These data also formed part of another study, on T cells of mothers and their children.

The chain uses TRBV2 and TRBJ1-1, with unresolved D. The sample comprised blood. This TCR was recovered from a boy younger than 18 in good health. CDR3 amino acids: CASNPPSEFQAFF. Here the CDR3 DNA reads TGTGCCAGCAATCCCCCTTCGGAGTTCCAAGCTTTCTTT.